Sequencing of this T cell receptor beta chain was carried out in a study of response to subunit inactivated influenza vaccine. Study results and caveats: A suggestion made by the authors is that each seasonal influenza vaccination recruits few new T cells.

CDR3 length: 15 amino acids. CDR1 is SEHNR, CDR2 FQNEAQ, per germline (reference sequence). Trimming removed 4 bases from V and 5 bases from J; junction bases left unmatched: 4. Of note for this clonotype: Its antigen is as yet unknown.

TCRdb independently ran MiXCR on the RT-PCR reads; one entry per CDR3 protein. The table includes hundreds of thousands of distinct CDR3 sequences, about a fifth detected once. The chain couples TRBV7-9 to TRBJ2-2; the match to TRBD2 covers 10 bases. This clonotype was sampled from a man aged 50 to 60 who received an inactivated influenza vaccine. The sequenced sample was PBMCs from blood, obtained roughly 5 days after vaccination. CDR3 sequence: CASSSLAGVTGELFF. CDR3 DNA sequence: TGTGCCAGCAGCTCCCTAGCGGGAGTGACCGGGGAGCTGTTTTTT.